This T cell receptor (beta chain) originates from a study of shared clonotypes between healthy human individuals. Regarding the study as a whole: Clonotype sharing among donors was thought likely to change with sequencing depth.

Concerning this clone: Its antigen is unidentified.

The method was immunoSEQ multiplex PCR; TCRdb's version includes in-frame clones alone and lacks a portion of them. The sample gives about 750,000 clones, 80% to 95% of which show up once; about 24% is in the top ten. Terminally differentiated effector memory CD45RA+ cells were excluded from the naive CD8 cells, which were CD45RO-negative and positively selected for CCR7. Nashville, Tennessee was home to all donors, each a Caucasian adult. CDR3 length: 13 residues. Trimming took 3 bases from V and 2 from J, leaving 8 bases between them. The germline gives CDR1 ENHRY, CDR2 SYGVKD. The TCR originated in a young man in good health. The chain joins TRBV10-3 to TRBJ2-7; no reliable D call. The specimen sequenced was naive CD8+ T cells sorted from blood. The CDR3 coding sequence is TGTGCCATCAGTGAAGGTGTAGCCTACGAGCAGTACTTC. Its translation: CAISEGVAYEQYF.